This T cell receptor (beta chain) emerged from a study of cytomegalovirus exposure and HLA in healthy donors. Sequenced by immunoSEQ multiplex PCR; TCRdb stores in-frame clones only, minus some. The table has 120,000 or so clones, roughly 90% seen once. About this clone: Its antigen is unknown.

V gave up 6 bases and J gave up 7 bases, with 9 bases separating them. Looked up from germline, CDR1 is ENHRY and CDR2 is SYGVKD. CDR3 length equals 11 residues. Study-wide results and limits: The study listed 164 cytomegalovirus-associated TCR beta chains. The majority of TCR sequences were rare, yet some public TCRs appeared in many donors.

The TCR originated in a woman between 18 and 30 years old in good health and CMV-seronegative. V is TRBV10-3 and J is TRBJ1-1; tentative D call: TRBD1 (6 bases). The material sequenced was PBMCs. The DNA of the CDR3 is TGTGCCATCAGGGAGACAGGTGAAGCTTTCTTT. Residues: CAIRETGEAFF.